The rows below give T cell receptor beta chains drawn from one sample of a study of cytomegalovirus exposure and HLA in healthy donors. Some clones are missing from TCRdb's copy, which holds only in-frame ones; the method was immunoSEQ multiplex PCR. The sample lists about 65,000 clones, 62% occurring once. The sample taken for sequencing was PBMCs. These receptors all stem from a man aged 25-45 years in good health and CMV-seronegative. The CDR3 runs from the conserved cysteine through the conserved F or W. Fields, in order: V gene, clone size, J gene, CDR3 length, D gene, CDR3 DNA, CDR3 protein. A D gene is named only where the DNA matches it firmly. Only part of the rows carry a size: once, few, many, or a class if the clone is expanded.

v_gene: TRBV15; abundance: .; j_gene: TRBJ1-1; len: 15; d_gene: .; CDR3nt: TGTGCCACCAGCAGAGAATTCAACAGCTACACTGAAGCTTTCTTT; CDR3aa: CATSREFNSYTEAFF
v_gene: TRBV7-2; abundance: .; j_gene: TRBJ2-4; len: 18; d_gene: TRBD2; CDR3nt: TGTGCCAGCAGCCGAGGGGTGGATACTAGCGGGGAAAAAAACATTCAGTACTTC; CDR3aa: CASSRGVDTSGEKNIQYF
v_gene: TRBV6-6; abundance: .; j_gene: TRBJ2-3; len: 12; d_gene: .; CDR3nt: TGTGCCAGCAGTCAATCGTCAGGTACGCAGTATTTT; CDR3aa: CASSQSSGTQYF
v_gene: TRBV30; abundance: .; j_gene: TRBJ1-2; len: 12; d_gene: .; CDR3nt: TGTGCCTGGAGGCTACTCGCCTATGGCTACACCTTC; CDR3aa: CAWRLLAYGYTF
v_gene: TRBV6-5; abundance: once; j_gene: TRBJ2-5; len: 13; d_gene: TRBD1; CDR3nt: TGTGCCAGCAGACCGACAGGGAGAGAGACCCAGTACTTC; CDR3aa: CASRPTGRETQYF
v_gene: TRBV30; abundance: once; j_gene: TRBJ2-2; len: 13; d_gene: .; CDR3nt: TGTGCCTGGAGCCTGACAGCCACCGGGGAGCTGTTTTTT; CDR3aa: CAWSLTATGELFF
v_gene: TRBV6-5; abundance: .; j_gene: TRBJ1-6; len: 14; d_gene: .; CDR3nt: TGTGCCAGCAGTTACGGGGAGGTTCTTTCACCCCTCCACTTT; CDR3aa: CASSYGEVLSPLHF
v_gene: TRBV7-9; abundance: few; j_gene: TRBJ2-5; len: 15; d_gene: TRBD1; CDR3nt: TGTGCCAGCAGCCCCCGACAGGGGCTACAAGAGACCCAGTACTTC; CDR3aa: CASSPRQGLQETQYF
v_gene: TRBV6-1; abundance: .; j_gene: TRBJ1-5; len: 15; d_gene: .; CDR3nt: TGTGCCAGCAGTGAAGGGAGCTATAGCAATCAGCCCCAGCATTTT; CDR3aa: CASSEGSYSNQPQHF
v_gene: TRBV7-9; abundance: few; j_gene: TRBJ1-4; len: 14; d_gene: .; CDR3nt: TGTGCCAGCAGCCACAGGTCGGTTGAAGAAAAACTGTTTTTT; CDR3aa: CASSHRSVEEKLFF
v_gene: TRBV10-3; abundance: .; j_gene: TRBJ2-1; len: 13; d_gene: .; CDR3nt: TGTGCCATCAGTGGACAGGCATACAATGAGCAGTTCTTC; CDR3aa: CAISGQAYNEQFF
v_gene: TRBV18; abundance: few; j_gene: TRBJ1-1; len: 15; d_gene: TRBD1; CDR3nt: TGTGCCAGCTCACCACCGGGACAGAAGAACACTGAAGCTTTCTTT; CDR3aa: CASSPPGQKNTEAFF
v_gene: TRBV6-1; abundance: few; j_gene: TRBJ2-3; len: 15; d_gene: .; CDR3nt: TGTGCCAGCGAAGGGGCGGTGGCTAGCACAGATACGCAGTATTTT; CDR3aa: CASEGAVASTDTQYF
v_gene: TRBV30; abundance: .; j_gene: TRBJ1-1; len: 12; d_gene: TRBD1; CDR3nt: TGTGCCTGGGGGACAGGGAACACTGAAGCTTTCTTT; CDR3aa: CAWGTGNTEAFF
v_gene: TRBV10-3; abundance: .; j_gene: TRBJ2-1; len: 17; d_gene: TRBD2; CDR3nt: TGTGCCATCAGTGAGTCAGGAGCGGGGGGGCGAGACAATGAGCAGTTCTTC; CDR3aa: CAISESGAGGRDNEQFF
v_gene: TRBV20-1; abundance: .; j_gene: TRBJ2-5; len: 10; d_gene: TRBD2; CDR3nt: TGCAGTGCTAGGCGGGAGACTCCGTACTTC; CDR3aa: CSARRETPYF
v_gene: TRBV5-4; abundance: .; j_gene: TRBJ2-5; len: 14; d_gene: TRBD2; CDR3nt: TGTGCCAGCAGCCGACCGGGGGGACAAGAGACCCAGTACTTC; CDR3aa: CASSRPGGQETQYF
v_gene: TRBV4-1; abundance: few; j_gene: TRBJ2-6; len: 17; d_gene: .; CDR3nt: TGCGCCAGCAGCCATGGACAACAGGTTGCTGGGGCCAACGTCCTGACTTTC; CDR3aa: CASSHGQQVAGANVLTF
v_gene: TRBV2; abundance: .; j_gene: TRBJ2-3; len: 16; d_gene: .; CDR3nt: TGTGCCAGCAGGCAACAGGGCGCGGTGGGGACAGATACGCAGTATTTT; CDR3aa: CASRQQGAVGTDTQYF
v_gene: TRBV11-1; abundance: .; j_gene: TRBJ1-1; len: 17; d_gene: .; CDR3nt: TGTGCCAGCACCCAGAATTTCGGACAGACCATGAACACTGAAGCTTTCTTT; CDR3aa: CASTQNFGQTMNTEAFF
v_gene: TRBV7-9; abundance: .; j_gene: TRBJ2-1; len: 13; d_gene: .; CDR3nt: TGTGCCAGCAGCTTAGTCTTTTTCAATGAGCAGTTCTTC; CDR3aa: CASSLVFFNEQFF
v_gene: TRBV6-1; abundance: .; j_gene: TRBJ2-3; len: 15; d_gene: TRBD2; CDR3nt: TGTGCCAGCAGCGCGACTAGCGGGGGGGGTCATACGCAGTATTTT; CDR3aa: CASSATSGGGHTQYF
v_gene: TRBV2; abundance: few; j_gene: TRBJ1-5; len: 15; d_gene: TRBD1; CDR3nt: TGTGCCAGCAACCGACAGGGGTTTAGCAATCAGCCCCAGCATTTT; CDR3aa: CASNRQGFSNQPQHF
v_gene: TRBV5-1; abundance: .; j_gene: TRBJ2-7; len: 14; d_gene: .; CDR3nt: TGCGCCAGCAGCTTGGCTACTAGTAATTACGAGCAGTACTTC; CDR3aa: CASSLATSNYEQYF
v_gene: TRBV6-5; abundance: .; j_gene: TRBJ2-3; len: 15; d_gene: TRBD2; CDR3nt: TGTGCCAGCAGTTTTAGCGGGGGGCTTACAGATACGCAGTATTTT; CDR3aa: CASSFSGGLTDTQYF
v_gene: TRBV20-1; abundance: .; j_gene: TRBJ1-1; len: 11; d_gene: .; CDR3nt: TGCAGTGCTAGACGGGTGCCCGAGGCTTTCTTT; CDR3aa: CSARRVPEAFF
v_gene: TRBV30; abundance: once; j_gene: TRBJ1-4; len: 14; d_gene: TRBD1; CDR3nt: TGTGCCTATACCTCGACAGGGTGGAATGAAAAACTGTTTTTT; CDR3aa: CAYTSTGWNEKLFF
v_gene: TRBV9; abundance: .; j_gene: TRBJ1-6; len: 16; d_gene: .; CDR3nt: TGTGCCAGCAGCGTAGACCCCGGGACAAATAATTCACCCCTCCACTTT; CDR3aa: CASSVDPGTNNSPLHF
v_gene: TRBV4-1; abundance: .; j_gene: TRBJ1-6; len: 15; d_gene: TRBD1; CDR3nt: TGCGCCAGCAGCCAAGGCGGACAGGGCAATTCACCCCTCCACTTT; CDR3aa: CASSQGGQGNSPLHF
v_gene: TRBV5-1; abundance: once; j_gene: TRBJ1-1; len: 14; d_gene: .; CDR3nt: TGCGCCAGCAGCTGGGGCGAGATGAACACTGAAGCTTTCTTT; CDR3aa: CASSWGEMNTEAFF
v_gene: TRBV6-6; abundance: few; j_gene: TRBJ2-4; len: 14; d_gene: .; CDR3nt: TGTGCCAGCAGTTTTGAGGGCTGGCGAAACATTCAGTACTTC; CDR3aa: CASSFEGWRNIQYF
v_gene: TRBV7-8; abundance: .; j_gene: TRBJ1-1; len: 14; d_gene: .; CDR3nt: TGTGCCAGCACCCGTAGGGGGGGGGCCACTGAAGCTTTCTTT; CDR3aa: CASTRRGGATEAFF
v_gene: TRBV6-6; abundance: few; j_gene: TRBJ1-2; len: 15; d_gene: .; CDR3nt: TGTGCCAGCAGTTACTCGGAGACAGGAAACTATGGCTACACCTTC; CDR3aa: CASSYSETGNYGYTF
v_gene: TRBV7-6; abundance: .; j_gene: TRBJ2-7; len: 15; d_gene: TRBD2; CDR3nt: TGTGCCAGCAGCTTAGGGACTAGCGGGGAGTACGAGCAGTACTTC; CDR3aa: CASSLGTSGEYEQYF
v_gene: TRBV9; abundance: .; j_gene: TRBJ1-2; len: 15; d_gene: .; CDR3nt: TGTGCCAGCAGCGTAGCCTTGGCAGGGGACTATGGCTACACCTTC; CDR3aa: CASSVALAGDYGYTF
v_gene: TRBV30; abundance: .; j_gene: TRBJ1-1; len: 12; d_gene: .; CDR3nt: TGTGCCTGGAGCGCGACAGGCACCGAAGCTTTCTTT; CDR3aa: CAWSATGTEAFF
v_gene: TRBV6-1; abundance: .; j_gene: TRBJ2-1; len: 16; d_gene: .; CDR3nt: TGTGCCAGCAGTGAAGCCGGACAGTCTTACTACAATGAGCAGTTCTTC; CDR3aa: CASSEAGQSYYNEQFF
v_gene: TRBV29-1; abundance: once; j_gene: TRBJ1-6; len: 12; d_gene: .; CDR3nt: TGCAGCGTGGAAGATTTTGGGGGGGCCCTCCACTTT; CDR3aa: CSVEDFGGALHF
v_gene: TRBV5-1; abundance: .; j_gene: TRBJ2-7; len: 15; d_gene: TRBD1; CDR3nt: TGCGCCAGCAGCTTGGGGACAGGGGGTTTCAACGAGCAGTACTTC; CDR3aa: CASSLGTGGFNEQYF
v_gene: TRBV5-8; abundance: few; j_gene: TRBJ1-5; len: 15; d_gene: .; CDR3nt: TGTGCCAGCAGCTCTGTAAATTCTCCGGATCAGCCCCAGCATTTT; CDR3aa: CASSSVNSPDQPQHF
v_gene: TRBV9; abundance: few; j_gene: TRBJ1-4; len: 14; d_gene: TRBD1; CDR3nt: TGTGCCAGCAGCGCAGGGGGCAGGAATGAAAAACTGTTTTTT; CDR3aa: CASSAGGRNEKLFF
v_gene: TRBV9; abundance: .; j_gene: TRBJ2-5; len: 17; d_gene: .; CDR3nt: TGTGCCAGCAGCCGGCATCAGGGGTCGGGGCCCCAAGAGACCCAGTACTTC; CDR3aa: CASSRHQGSGPQETQYF
v_gene: TRBV4-2; abundance: once; j_gene: TRBJ2-7; len: 16; d_gene: TRBD2; CDR3nt: TGTGCCAGCAGCCAAGATCTTGGCGGGGGGGCCTACGAGCAGTACTTC; CDR3aa: CASSQDLGGGAYEQYF
v_gene: TRBV7-9; abundance: few; j_gene: TRBJ2-7; len: 12; d_gene: .; CDR3nt: TGTGCCAGCAGCTTAGGAGCCTTTGGGCAGTACTTC; CDR3aa: CASSLGAFGQYF
v_gene: TRBV7-9; abundance: .; j_gene: TRBJ1-6; len: 16; d_gene: .; CDR3nt: TGTGCCAGCACCCCCGGACGGGGGGAGAGTAATTCACCCCTCCACTTT; CDR3aa: CASTPGRGESNSPLHF
v_gene: TRBV7-9; abundance: .; j_gene: TRBJ2-1; len: 16; d_gene: TRBD2; CDR3nt: TGTGCCAGCAGCTTTGATCCACTAGCGGGGGGAGTTGAGCAGTTCTTC; CDR3aa: CASSFDPLAGGVEQFF
v_gene: TRBV4-2; abundance: .; j_gene: TRBJ2-1; len: 16; d_gene: .; CDR3nt: TGTGCCAGCAGCCAAGGGGGTGACTACTCCTACAATGAGCAGTTCTTC; CDR3aa: CASSQGGDYSYNEQFF
v_gene: TRBV30; abundance: .; j_gene: TRBJ2-3; len: 19; d_gene: TRBD2; CDR3nt: TGTGCCTGGAGTGTATCTTTACACGGGCGGGGGGGGAACACAGATACGCAGTATTTT; CDR3aa: CAWSVSLHGRGGNTDTQYF
v_gene: TRBV29-1; abundance: .; j_gene: TRBJ1-4; len: 15; d_gene: TRBD1; CDR3nt: TGCAGCGTTGGAAAGGACAGGGGGCGAAATGAAAAACTGTTTTTT; CDR3aa: CSVGKDRGRNEKLFF
v_gene: TRBV7-8; abundance: .; j_gene: TRBJ2-1; len: 19; d_gene: .; CDR3nt: TGTGCCAGCAGCTTAGTGTGGGGGCCGTACCTCAGCTCCTACAATGAGCAGTTCTTC; CDR3aa: CASSLVWGPYLSSYNEQFF
v_gene: TRBV5-1; abundance: .; j_gene: TRBJ1-6; len: 16; d_gene: TRBD1; CDR3nt: TGCGCCAGCAGCCCGGACAGGGGGCGCGGTAATTCACCCCTCCACTTT; CDR3aa: CASSPDRGRGNSPLHF
v_gene: TRBV7-8; abundance: few; j_gene: TRBJ2-1; len: 13; d_gene: TRBD2; CDR3nt: TGTGCCAGCAGCTCACGGGAGGACAATGAGCAGTTCTTC; CDR3aa: CASSSREDNEQFF